This paragraph covers one T cell receptor (beta chain) sequence. The data belong to a study of cytomegalovirus exposure and HLA in healthy donors. Looking at the study overall: In terms of ancestry, the Caucasian-associated cluster contained roughly four fifths of the roughly 400 genotyped donors.

The PCR made use of 60 Vbeta and 13 Jbeta primers. Measured with immunoSEQ multiplex PCR; TCRdb has only the in-frame clones, and not every one. Of approximately 130,000 clones in the sample, 80% to 90% were seen once. The sequence was collected from a man aged 40-49 years in good health and CMV-seronegative. The sequencing sample was made of PBMCs.

The CDR3 DNA reads TGTGCCAGCTCACCGGGTTCCGGCAGGGTCAACGAGCAGTACTTC. It is translated as CASSPGSGRVNEQYF. J is TRBJ2-7 and V is TRBV18; possibly TRBD1 for D (5 bases). The germline V gene has CDR1 KGHSH and CDR2 LQKENI. V lost 3 bases to trimming and J lost 5 bases, with 17 bases between them. The CDR3 sequence is 15 residues long.